Below, one T cell receptor (beta chain) is given with its context. Its matching antigen is unknown. They ran version v3.0 of the immunoSEQ assay at survey level. Researchers set sequencing to target about 35,000-55,000 T-cell genomes per sample. Only in-frame clones appear in the TCRdb table, and some are missing; sequencing was by immunoSEQ multiplex PCR. Among roughly 29,000 clones listed, roughly 88% were seen once. The sample originates from a study of long-term antiretroviral therapy in people with HIV. Study-level findings and limits: Comparison with controls showed narrower CDR3 length ranges in HIV repertoires.

This clonotype was obtained from a man in his forties or fifties with HIV. Sequenced material: unsorted PBMCs, taken 3 years after starting antiretroviral therapy.

Here the CDR3 reads CASSLPYRAAGNTIYF. The CDR3 nucleotides read TGTGCCAGCAGCTTACCGTACAGGGCGGCTGGAAACACCATATATTTT. J is TRBJ1-3 and V is TRBV11-2, with a possible D match to TRBD1 (6 bases). CDR1 is SGHAT, CDR2 FQNNGV, per germline. The CDR3 totals 16 residues. V shed 2 bases and J shed 2 bases, with 13 bases lying between them.